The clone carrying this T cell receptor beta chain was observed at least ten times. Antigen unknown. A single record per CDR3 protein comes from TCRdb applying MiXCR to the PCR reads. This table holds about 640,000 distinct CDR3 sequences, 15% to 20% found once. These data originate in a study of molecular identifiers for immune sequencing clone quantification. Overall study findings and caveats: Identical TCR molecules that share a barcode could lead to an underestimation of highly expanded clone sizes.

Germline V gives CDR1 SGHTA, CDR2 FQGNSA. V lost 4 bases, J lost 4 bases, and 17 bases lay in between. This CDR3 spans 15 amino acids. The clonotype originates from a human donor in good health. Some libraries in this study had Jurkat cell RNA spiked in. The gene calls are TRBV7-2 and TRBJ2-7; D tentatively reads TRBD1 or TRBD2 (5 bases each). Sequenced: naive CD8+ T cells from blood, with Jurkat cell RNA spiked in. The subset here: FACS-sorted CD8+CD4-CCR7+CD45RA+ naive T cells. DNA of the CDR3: TGTGCCAGCAGCTCCTACGAAGGGACGGGTTACGAGCAGTACTTC. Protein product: CASSSYEGTGYEQYF. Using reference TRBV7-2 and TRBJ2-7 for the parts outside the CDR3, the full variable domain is GAGVSQSPSNKVTEKGKDVELRCDPISGHTALYWYRQSLGQGLEFLIYFQGNSAPDKSGLPSDRFSAERTGGSVSTLTIQRTQQEDSAVYLCASSSYEGTGYEQYFGPGTRLTVT.